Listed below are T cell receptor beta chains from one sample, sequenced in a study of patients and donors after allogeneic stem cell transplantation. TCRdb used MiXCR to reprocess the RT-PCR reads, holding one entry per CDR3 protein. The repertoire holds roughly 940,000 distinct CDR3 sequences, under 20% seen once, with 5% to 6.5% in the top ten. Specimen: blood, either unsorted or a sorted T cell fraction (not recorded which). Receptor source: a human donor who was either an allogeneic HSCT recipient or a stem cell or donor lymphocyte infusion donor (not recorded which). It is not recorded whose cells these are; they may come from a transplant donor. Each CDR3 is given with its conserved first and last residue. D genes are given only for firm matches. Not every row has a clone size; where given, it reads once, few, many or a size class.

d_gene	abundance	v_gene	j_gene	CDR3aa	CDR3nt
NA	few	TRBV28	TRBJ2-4	CASSLYRQGAKNIQYF	TGTGCCAGCAGTTTGTACCGCCAGGGAGCCAAAAACATTCAGTACTTC
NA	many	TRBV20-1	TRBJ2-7	CSARGTETQRSSYEQYF	TGCAGTGCCCGCGGTACAGAAACTCAGAGGAGCTCCTACGAGCAGTACTTC
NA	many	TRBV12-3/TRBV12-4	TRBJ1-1	CASRSQGNTEAFF	TGTGCCAGCAGGAGTCAGGGGAACACTGAAGCTTTCTTT
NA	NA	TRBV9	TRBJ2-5	CASSVGDTLAKETQYF	TGTGCCAGCAGCGTAGGAGACACCCTCGCCAAAGAGACCCAGTACTTC
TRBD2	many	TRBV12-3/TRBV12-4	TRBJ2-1	CASSPSGGARNEQFF	TGTGCCAGCAGTCCTAGCGGGGGGGCCCGCAATGAGCAGTTCTTC
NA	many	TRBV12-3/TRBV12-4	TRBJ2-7	CASSPYEGLYEQYF	TGTGCCAGCAGTCCCTACGAAGGGCTTTACGAGCAGTACTTC
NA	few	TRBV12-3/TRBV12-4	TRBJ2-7	CASSFWQEFLF	TGTGCCAGCAGTTTTTGGCAGGAATTCCTCTTC
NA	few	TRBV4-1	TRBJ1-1	CASSQDRTVNTEAFF	TGCGCCAGCAGCCAAGATCGGACAGTGAACACTGAAGCTTTCTTT
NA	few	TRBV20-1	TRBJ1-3	CSASPDLPGTSGNTIYF	TGCAGTGCTAGTCCGGACTTGCCAGGGACCTCTGGAAACACCATATATTTT
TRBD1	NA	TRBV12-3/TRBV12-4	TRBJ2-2	CASSSTGRDGELFF	TGTGCCAGCAGTTCGACAGGGCGTGACGGGGAGCTGTTTTTT
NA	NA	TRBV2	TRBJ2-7	CASSEEVVAYEQYF	TGTGCCAGCAGTGAAGAAGTCGTCGCCTACGAGCAGTACTTC
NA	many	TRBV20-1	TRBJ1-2	CSARELDGHYGYTF	TGCAGTGCTAGAGAGCTGGACGGACATTATGGCTACACCTTC
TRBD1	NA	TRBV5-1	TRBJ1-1	CASSLGQGKTEAFF	TGCGCCAGCAGCTTGGGACAGGGAAAAACTGAAGCTTTCTTT
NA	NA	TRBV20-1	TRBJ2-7	CSASGTGTYEQYF	TGCAGTGCTTCCGGGACGGGCACCTACGAGCAGTACTTC
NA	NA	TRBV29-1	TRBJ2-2	CSVGLMNTGELFF	TGCAGCGTTGGGCTCATGAACACCGGGGAGCTGTTTTTT
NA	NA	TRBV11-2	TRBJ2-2	CASSSIPGTGELFF	TGTGCCAGCAGCTCGATTCCAGGTACCGGGGAGCTGTTTTTT
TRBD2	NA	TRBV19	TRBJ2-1	CASSIDGAGGYNEQFF	TGTGCCAGTAGTATAGATGGAGCGGGAGGTTACAATGAGCAGTTCTTC
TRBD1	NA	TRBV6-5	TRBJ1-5	CASSYTTGGYQPQHF	TGTGCCAGCAGTTACACCACAGGGGGGTACCAGCCCCAGCATTTT
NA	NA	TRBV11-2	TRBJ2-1	CASSLGGAPHNEQFF	TGTGCCAGCAGCTTAGGAGGAGCGCCGCACAATGAGCAGTTCTTC
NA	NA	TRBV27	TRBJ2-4	CASSPAGTLKNIQYF	TGTGCCAGCAGTCCGGCCGGGACGTTGAAAAACATTCAGTACTTC